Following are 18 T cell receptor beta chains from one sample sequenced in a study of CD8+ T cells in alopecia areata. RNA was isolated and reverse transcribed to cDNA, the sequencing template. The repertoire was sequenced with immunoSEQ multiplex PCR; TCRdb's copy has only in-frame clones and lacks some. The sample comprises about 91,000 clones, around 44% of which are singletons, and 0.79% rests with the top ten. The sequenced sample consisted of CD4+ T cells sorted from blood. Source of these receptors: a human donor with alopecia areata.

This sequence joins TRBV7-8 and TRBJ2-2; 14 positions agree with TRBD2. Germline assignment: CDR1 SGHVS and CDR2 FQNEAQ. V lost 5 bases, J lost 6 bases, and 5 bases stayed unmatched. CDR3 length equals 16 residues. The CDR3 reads CASSRPGLAGAGELFF. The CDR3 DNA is TGTGCCAGCAGCCGCCCGGGACTAGCGGGAGCCGGGGAGCTGTTTTTT.

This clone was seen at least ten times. DNA for the CDR3: TGTGCCAGCAGTTCAGGGTACATTCAGTACTTC. This gives the protein CASSSGYIQYF. The J gene is TRBJ2-4, the V gene TRBV28; D perhaps matches TRBD1 (5 bases). Germline loops: CDR1 MDHEN, CDR2 SYDVKM. The CDR3 runs 11 residues. V lost 4 bases to trimming and J lost 8 bases, with 6 bases between them.

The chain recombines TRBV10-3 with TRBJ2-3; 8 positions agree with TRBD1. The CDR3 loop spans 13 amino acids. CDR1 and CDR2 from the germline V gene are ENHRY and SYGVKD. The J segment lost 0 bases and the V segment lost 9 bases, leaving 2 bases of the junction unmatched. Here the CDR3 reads CAIQGASTDTQYF. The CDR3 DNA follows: TGTGCCATTCAGGGGGCGAGCACAGATACGCAGTATTTT.

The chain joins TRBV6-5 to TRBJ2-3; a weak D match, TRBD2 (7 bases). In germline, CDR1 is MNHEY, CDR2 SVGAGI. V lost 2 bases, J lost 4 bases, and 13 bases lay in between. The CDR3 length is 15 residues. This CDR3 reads CASSYGGARADTQYF. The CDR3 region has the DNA TGTGCCAGCAGTTACGGGGGGGCCCGCGCAGATACGCAGTATTTT.

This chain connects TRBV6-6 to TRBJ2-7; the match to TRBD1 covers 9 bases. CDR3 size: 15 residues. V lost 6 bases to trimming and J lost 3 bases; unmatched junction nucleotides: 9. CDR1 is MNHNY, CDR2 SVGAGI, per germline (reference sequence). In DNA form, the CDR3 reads TGTGCCAGCAGAGTTCCGGGACAGGGTAACTACGAGCAGTACTTC. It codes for CASRVPGQGNYEQYF.

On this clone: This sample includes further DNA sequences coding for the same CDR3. The chain's CDR3 is CASSLASDNEQFF. In DNA form, the CDR3 reads TGTGCCAGCAGCTTAGCCAGCGACAATGAGCAGTTCTTC. This chain uses TRBV7-2 with TRBJ2-1; D gene uncertain. Trimming took off 0 bases at V and 5 bases at J, with 5 bases between the two ends. Germline V gene data show CDR1 as SGHTA and CDR2 as FQGNSA. The CDR3 runs 13 residues.

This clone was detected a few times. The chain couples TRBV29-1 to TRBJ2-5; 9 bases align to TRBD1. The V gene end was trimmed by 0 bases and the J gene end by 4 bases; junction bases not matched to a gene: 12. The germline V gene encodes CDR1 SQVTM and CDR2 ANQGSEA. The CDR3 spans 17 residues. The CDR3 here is CSVEDPTGQGIGETQYF. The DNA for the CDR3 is TGCAGCGTTGAAGATCCTACGGGACAGGGTATCGGAGAGACCCAGTACTTC.

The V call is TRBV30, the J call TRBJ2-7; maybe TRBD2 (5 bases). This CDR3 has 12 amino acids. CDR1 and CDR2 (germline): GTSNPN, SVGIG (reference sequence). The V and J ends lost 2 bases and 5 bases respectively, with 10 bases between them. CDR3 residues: CAWSSPADEQYF. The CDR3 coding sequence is TGTGCCTGGAGTTCACCAGCGGACGAGCAGTACTTC.

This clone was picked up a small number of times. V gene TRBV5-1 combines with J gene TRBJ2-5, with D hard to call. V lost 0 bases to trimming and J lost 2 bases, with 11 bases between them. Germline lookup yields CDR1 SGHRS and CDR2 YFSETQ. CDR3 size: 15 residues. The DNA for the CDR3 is TGCGCCAGCAGCTTGGAGTCGGGCCGTCAAGAGACCCAGTACTTC. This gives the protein CASSLESGRQETQYF.

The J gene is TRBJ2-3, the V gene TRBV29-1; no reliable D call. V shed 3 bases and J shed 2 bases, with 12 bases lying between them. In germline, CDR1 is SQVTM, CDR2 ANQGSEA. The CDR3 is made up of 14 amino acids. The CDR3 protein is CSVDRMGITDTQYF. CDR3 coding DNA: TGCAGCGTTGACCGGATGGGCATCACAGATACGCAGTATTTT.

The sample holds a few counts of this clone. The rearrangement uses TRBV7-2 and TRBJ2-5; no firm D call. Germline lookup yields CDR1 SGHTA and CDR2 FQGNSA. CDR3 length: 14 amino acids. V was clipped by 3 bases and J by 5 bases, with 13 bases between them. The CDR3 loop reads CASSLLYSFETQYF. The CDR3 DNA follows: TGTGCCAGCAGCTTGTTGTATAGTTTTGAGACCCAGTACTTC. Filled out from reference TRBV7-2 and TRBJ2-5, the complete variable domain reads GAGVSQSPSNKVTEKGKDVELRCDPISGHTALYWYRQSLGQGLEFLIYFQGNSAPDKSGLPSDRFSAERTGGSVSTLTIQRTQQEDSAVYLCASSLLYSFETQYFGPGTRLLVL.

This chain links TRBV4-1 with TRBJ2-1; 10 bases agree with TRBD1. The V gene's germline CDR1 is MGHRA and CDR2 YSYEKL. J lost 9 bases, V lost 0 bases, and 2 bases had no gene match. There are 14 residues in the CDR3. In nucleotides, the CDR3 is TGCGCCAGCAGCCAAGAGACAGGGGGCACTGAGCAGTTCTTC. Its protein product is CASSQETGGTEQFF.

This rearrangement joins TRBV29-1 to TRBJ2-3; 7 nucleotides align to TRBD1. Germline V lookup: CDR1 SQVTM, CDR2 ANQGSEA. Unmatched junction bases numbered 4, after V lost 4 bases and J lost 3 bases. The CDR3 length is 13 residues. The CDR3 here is CSVGDRATDTQYF. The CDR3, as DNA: TGCAGCGTTGGAGACAGGGCGACAGATACGCAGTATTTT.

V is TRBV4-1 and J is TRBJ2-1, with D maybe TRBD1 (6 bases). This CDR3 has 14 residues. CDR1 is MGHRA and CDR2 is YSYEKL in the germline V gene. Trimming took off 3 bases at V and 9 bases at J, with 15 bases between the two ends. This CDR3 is CASSQDTGNREQFF. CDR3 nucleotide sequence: TGCGCCAGCAGCCAGGACACAGGGAATCGTGAGCAGTTCTTC.

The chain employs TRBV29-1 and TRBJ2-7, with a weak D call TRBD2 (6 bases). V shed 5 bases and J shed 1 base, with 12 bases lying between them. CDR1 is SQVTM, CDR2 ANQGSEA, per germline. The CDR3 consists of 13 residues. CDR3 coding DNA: TGCAGCGTTTACCAGGGAGGTTCCTACGAGCAGTACTTC. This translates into CSVYQGGSYEQYF.

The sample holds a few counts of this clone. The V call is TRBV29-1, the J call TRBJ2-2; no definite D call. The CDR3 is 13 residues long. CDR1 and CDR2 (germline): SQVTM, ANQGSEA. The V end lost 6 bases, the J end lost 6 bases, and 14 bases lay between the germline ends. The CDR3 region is CSVATLVAGELFF. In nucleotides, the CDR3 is TGCAGCGTCGCTACCCTAGTTGCCGGGGAGCTGTTTTTT.

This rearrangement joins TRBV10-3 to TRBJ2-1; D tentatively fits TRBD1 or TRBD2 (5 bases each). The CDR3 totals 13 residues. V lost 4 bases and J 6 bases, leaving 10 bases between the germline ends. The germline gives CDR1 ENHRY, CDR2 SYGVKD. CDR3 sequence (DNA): TGTGCCATCAGTGTATTGGGGGTCAATGAGCAGTTCTTC. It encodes CAISVLGVNEQFF.

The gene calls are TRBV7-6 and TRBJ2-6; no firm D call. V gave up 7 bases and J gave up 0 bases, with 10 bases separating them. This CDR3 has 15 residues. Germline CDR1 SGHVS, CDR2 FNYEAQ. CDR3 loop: CASTPTTSGANVLTF. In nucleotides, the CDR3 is TGTGCCAGCACTCCTACTACCTCTGGGGCCAACGTCCTGACTTTC.